These 9 T cell receptor beta chains were sequenced from one sample in a study of T-cell reconstitution after alpha-beta-depleted transplantation in children. TCRbeta library preparation incorporated unique molecular identifiers. One entry per CDR3 protein, called by TCRdb with MiXCR from the PCR reads. The table includes 170,000 or so distinct CDR3 sequences, roughly 7.5% detected once. Here the sequenced sample was PBMCs from the stem cell graft donor, taken from the stem cell graft. These receptors were obtained from a human donor who donated a stem cell graft to a child with Wiskott-Aldrich syndrome.

The sample holds many counts of this clonotype. The genes are TRBV15 and TRBJ2-2; D is possibly TRBD2 (6 bases). The V end lost 1 base, the J end lost 0 bases, and 9 bases lay between the germline ends. CDR3 length: 16 residues. Germline assignment: CDR1 LNHNV and CDR2 YYDKDF (reference sequence). The CDR3 sequence is CATSRAGGANTGELFF. The CDR3 DNA is TGTGCCACCAGCAGAGCGGGCGGGGCGAACACCGGGGAGCTGTTTTTT.

The sample holds many counts of this clonotype. The chain combines TRBV27 with TRBJ2-7; D ambiguous. In germline, CDR1 is MNHEY, CDR2 SMNVEV (reference sequence). The CDR3 is 17 residues long. The germline V and J ends were trimmed by 0 bases and 3 bases, with 18 bases remaining between them. CDR3 sequence reads: CASSLSSVRMGIYEQYF. The DNA of the CDR3 is TGTGCCAGCAGTTTATCGAGTGTCAGGATGGGTATCTACGAGCAGTACTTC.

Many counts were recorded for this clonotype. CDR3 residues: CSARGQGFTEAFF. The CDR3 nucleotides are TGCAGTGCTAGGGGACAGGGCTTCACTGAAGCTTTCTTT. The chain joins TRBV20-1 to TRBJ1-1, with TRBD1 matching over 9 bases. The ends lost 3 bases at V and 4 bases at J; junction bases unmatched: 3. The CDR3 contains 13 residues. Per germline, CDR1 DFQATT and CDR2 SNEGSKA (reference sequence).

With regard to this clonotype: A much larger clonotype is one base distant, so this may be a read error. The CDR3 loop reads CSARFHKKKTTPQYF. The CDR3 DNA follows: TGCAGTGCTAGATTTCATAAAAAGAAGACTACCCCGCAGTATTTT. The chain links TRBV20-1 to TRBJ2-3, with D possibly matching TRBD2 (5 bases). Germline V gene data show CDR1 as DFQATT and CDR2 as SNEGSKA (reference sequence). The germline V and J ends were trimmed by 2 bases and 10 bases, with 22 bases remaining between them. The CDR3 loop spans 15 amino acids.

This clonotype has a count of ten or more. The chain combines TRBV24-1 with TRBJ2-1; 13 bases match TRBD2. The CDR3 has 16 residues. After removal of 2 bases from V and 5 bases from J, the junction contained 2 bases not matched to a gene. The germline CDR1 and CDR2 sequences are KGHDR and SFDVKD. The CDR3 here is CATSDYGTSGNNEQFF. Written as DNA, the CDR3 is TGTGCCACCAGTGATTACGGGACTAGCGGGAACAATGAGCAGTTCTTC.

This clonotype was observed at least ten times. The CDR3 nucleotides read TGTGCCAGCAGCGCGTCCAACAGGGGGTATAGTTCTGGGGCCAACGTCCTGACTTTC. Translated, it gives CASSASNRGYSSGANVLTF. This chain uses TRBV13 with TRBJ2-6, with TRBD1 identical over 8 bases. The V gene end was trimmed by 5 bases and the J gene end by 1 base; junction bases not matched to a gene: 13. The germline V gene encodes CDR1 PRHDT and CDR2 FYEKMQ (reference sequence). The CDR3 is 19 amino acids.

This clonotype was seen repeatedly, ten times or more. The chain is built from TRBV11-3 and TRBJ2-7; the match to TRBD2 covers 9 bases. The V gene's germline CDR1 is SGHNT and CDR2 YENEEA. The CDR3 has 13 residues. The J segment lost 6 bases and the V segment lost 3 bases, leaving 3 bases of the junction unmatched. The CDR3 DNA is TGTGCCAGCAGCTTTAGCGGGAGAATCGAGCAGTACTTC. This encodes CASSFSGRIEQYF.

The rearrangement joins TRBV6-5 to TRBJ2-1; 7 nucleotides line up with TRBD1. With 2 bases clipped from V and 8 bases from J, the junction kept 18 bases outside the gene matches. The CDR3 covers 18 residues. Germline CDR1 reads MNHEY; CDR2 reads SVGAGI. DNA of the CDR3: TGTGCCAGCAGTTACCGTCGGGACAGAACGATCATTATGCATGAGCAGTTCTTC. It specifies CASSYRRDRTIIMHEQFF.

This clonotype came up many times. The chain carries TRBV12-3 or TRBV12-4 and TRBJ1-2; no firm D call. Trimming took 2 bases from V and 2 from J, leaving 12 bases between them. CDR3 length: 15 amino acids. CDR3 coding DNA: TGTGCCAGCAGTTTATTAAGCCCCGGGAACTATGGCTACACCTTC. Residues: CASSLLSPGNYGYTF.